The 23 T cell receptor beta chains reported below all come from one sample, sequenced in a study of blood T cell repertoires in COVID-19. The data were produced by immunoSEQ multiplex PCR, yet TCRdb's version contains in-frame clones alone and is incomplete. The sample records tens of thousands of clones, approximately 85% being singletons. Sequenced material: peripheral blood. These receptors originate from a human donor in a cohort sampled during active COVID-19.

The chain couples TRBV7-8 to TRBJ1-2; TRBD1 matches 8 bases. Germline trimming cut 6 bases from V and 0 bases from J; bases unmatched to any gene: 3. The germline CDR1 and CDR2 sequences are SGHVS and FQNEAQ. CDR3 length equals 14 residues. Here the CDR3 reads CASSQGAPNYGYTF. The CDR3 nucleotides are TGTGCCAGCAGTCAGGGGGCTCCTAACTATGGCTACACCTTC.

This chain uses TRBV5-4 with TRBJ1-1, with D possibly being TRBD1 (5 bases). This CDR3 region has 14 residues. CDR1 is SGHNT, CDR2 YYREEE, per germline (reference sequence). Trimming pared 4 bases from V and 3 bases from J, leaving 13 bases between. CDR3 region: CASSVEPGDTEAFF. CDR3 in DNA: TGTGCCAGCAGCGTAGAACCGGGGGACACTGAAGCTTTCTTT. The entire variable domain, with the rest obtained from reference TRBV5-4 and TRBJ1-1, is as follows: ETGVTQSPTHLIKTRGQQVTLRCSSQSGHNTVSWYQQALGQGPQFIFQYYREEENGRGNFPPRFSGLQFPNYSSELNVNALELDDSALYLCASSVEPGDTEAFFGQGTRLTVV.

The chain combines TRBV28 with TRBJ2-1; weak D call: TRBD2 (6 bases). Per germline, CDR1 MDHEN and CDR2 SYDVKM. Trimming took off 7 bases at V and 0 bases at J, with 10 bases between the two ends. The CDR3 totals 14 residues. The CDR3 coding sequence is TGTGCCAGCAAGGGACTCAGCTCCTACAATGAGCAGTTCTTC. This codes for CASKGLSSYNEQFF. Supplemented by reference TRBV28 and TRBJ2-1, the full variable domain reads DVKVTQSSRYLVKRTGEKVFLECVQDMDHENMFWYRQDPGLGLRLIYFSYDVKMKEKGDIPEGYSVSREKKERFSLILESASTNQTSMYLCASKGLSSYNEQFFGPGTRLTVL.

This clone was detected only once. The chain is built from TRBV20-1 and TRBJ1-2; TRBD1 matches at 10 bases. The CDR3 runs to 14 residues. V lost 5 bases to trimming and J lost 2 bases; unmatched junction nucleotides: 5. Germline V CDR1 and CDR2: DFQATT, SNEGSKA (reference sequence). The CDR3 is CSAGGGQGNYGYTF. CDR3 DNA sequence: TGCAGTGCTGGTGGGGGACAGGGGAACTATGGCTACACCTTC.

This chain joins TRBV28 and TRBJ1-4; a weak D match, TRBD1 (6 bases). The length of the CDR3 is 14 residues. Trimming stripped 1 base from V and 5 bases from J, with 8 bases between. From germline, CDR1 is MDHEN and CDR2 SYDVKM. The CDR3 is CASSLSGQNEKLFF. CDR3 sequence (DNA): TGTGCCAGCAGTTTATCTGGACAGAATGAAAAACTGTTTTTT.

The V and J genes are TRBV27 and TRBJ2-5, with D tentatively TRBD2 (6 bases). The V gene lost 5 bases and the J gene lost 1 base, with 11 bases spanning the gap. Germline CDR1 MNHEY, CDR2 SMNVEV (reference sequence). The CDR3 totals 14 residues. CDR3 residues: CASSATSPQETQYF. The DNA of the CDR3 is TGTGCCAGCAGTGCGACTAGTCCCCAAGAGACCCAGTACTTC.

The gene calls are TRBV28 and TRBJ1-1, with 7 bases that match TRBD1. Germline V CDR1 and CDR2: MDHEN, SYDVKM. Unmatched junction bases numbered 13, after V lost 6 bases and J lost 3 bases. The CDR3 contains 16 residues. DNA of the CDR3: TGTGCCAGCAGCTCCCCGGGGACAGCAACTTACACTGAAGCTTTCTTT. This translates into CASSSPGTATYTEAFF.

The chain links TRBV29-1 to TRBJ1-2, with a tentative D call TRBD1 (6 bases). The CDR3 consists of 11 residues. Germline loops: CDR1 SQVTM, CDR2 ANQGSEA. V was clipped by 6 bases and J by 4 bases, with 9 bases between them. The chain's CDR3 is CSVGQLYGYTF. Here the CDR3 DNA reads TGCAGCGTCGGACAGCTCTATGGCTACACCTTC. The entire variable domain, with the rest obtained from reference TRBV29-1 and TRBJ1-2, is as follows: SAVISQKPSRDICQRGTSLTIQCQVDSQVTMMFWYRQQPGQSLTLIATANQGSEATYESGFVIDKFPISRPNLTFSTLTVSNMSPEDSSIYLCSVGQLYGYTFGSGTRLTVV.

This clone appeared a single time. The chain carries TRBV6-5 and TRBJ2-3; weak D call: TRBD1 (5 bases). V was pared by 6 bases and J by 1 base, with 8 bases between. This CDR3 spans 13 amino acids. The V gene's germline CDR1 is MNHEY and CDR2 SVGAGI. CDR3: CASSLTGTDTQYF. The CDR3 DNA sequence: TGTGCCAGCAGCCTGACAGGCACAGATACGCAGTATTTT.

V gene TRBV28 combines with J gene TRBJ1-5; 7 bases are shared with TRBD1. Unmatched junction bases numbered 9, after V lost 7 bases and J lost 3 bases. The CDR3 runs 15 residues. Germline V gives CDR1 MDHEN, CDR2 SYDVKM. DNA of the CDR3: TGTGCCAGCACCGGTAGACAGGGCTACAATCAGCCCCAGCATTTT. Its protein product is CASTGRQGYNQPQHF. Full variable domain (rest looked up from reference TRBV28 and TRBJ1-5): DVKVTQSSRYLVKRTGEKVFLECVQDMDHENMFWYRQDPGLGLRLIYFSYDVKMKEKGDIPEGYSVSREKKERFSLILESASTNQTSMYLCASTGRQGYNQPQHFGDGTRLSIL.

This clone was detected only once. This rearrangement joins TRBV19 to TRBJ2-7, with 8 bases aligning to TRBD1. The CDR3 totals 15 residues. V lost 5 bases, J lost 3 bases, and 9 bases stayed unmatched. Per germline, CDR1 LNHDA and CDR2 SQIVND (reference sequence). The CDR3, as DNA: TGTGCCAGTAGTCCCACTGACAGGGGAGTCTACGAGCAGTACTTC. Its translation is CASSPTDRGVYEQYF.

V gene TRBV2 combines with J gene TRBJ2-4; TRBD2 is a possible D gene (6 bases). There are 15 residues in the CDR3. Trimming cost V 7 bases and J 0 bases, with 13 bases left between them. Per germline, CDR1 SNHLY and CDR2 FYNNEI. The CDR3 is CASKDSSGAKNIQYF. The DNA of the CDR3 is TGTGCCAGCAAAGATAGTAGCGGAGCCAAAAACATTCAGTACTTC.

The chain recombines TRBV5-5 with TRBJ1-6; D might be TRBD1 (5 bases). V was clipped by 0 bases and J by 4 bases, with 14 bases between them. This CDR3 is built from 17 residues. Germline V gene sequence: CDR1 SGHKS, CDR2 YYEKEE (reference sequence). CDR3 region: CASSLGATGAYNSPLHF. Written as DNA, the CDR3 is TGTGCCAGCAGCTTGGGAGCCACAGGAGCTTATAATTCACCCCTCCACTTT. Full variable domain (missing parts from reference TRBV5-5 and TRBJ1-6): DAGVTQSPTHLIKTRGQQVTLRCSPISGHKSVSWYQQVLGQGPQFIFQYYEKEERGRGNFPDRFSARQFPNYSSELNVNALLLGDSALYLCASSLGATGAYNSPLHFGNGTRLTVT.

Comments on this clone: Different DNA sequences within this sample yield the same CDR3. This rearrangement joins TRBV3-1 (or the pseudogene TRBV3-2) to TRBJ2-7, with 8 positions matching TRBD2. This CDR3 comprises 14 residues. Germline V CDR1 and CDR2: LGHDT, YNNKEL (reference sequence). With V trimmed by 2 bases and J by 5 bases, 5 bases remained unmatched. The CDR3 is CASSQPWTSHEQYF. DNA of the CDR3: TGTGCCAGCAGCCAACCTTGGACTAGCCACGAGCAGTACTTC.

This chain links TRBV2 with TRBJ1-5, with D possibly TRBD1 on 5 matching bases. The CDR3 has 13 residues. Germline V gives CDR1 SNHLY, CDR2 FYNNEI. V was trimmed by 1 base and J by 11 bases, leaving 12 bases between them. CDR3 coding DNA: TGTGCCAGCAGTGAAGTCGGAACGGGGGCCCAGCATTTT. It yields the protein CASSEVGTGAQHF. Drawing the rest from reference TRBV2 and TRBJ1-5, the complete variable domain is EPEVTQTPSHQVTQMGQEVILRCVPISNHLYFYWYRQILGQKVEFLVSFYNNEISEKSEIFDDQFSVERPDGSNFTLKIRSTKLEDSAMYFCASSEVGTGAQHFGDGTRLSIL.

V gene TRBV11-2 combines with J gene TRBJ2-1; 14 bases match TRBD2. This CDR3 has 16 amino acids. The trim removed 4 bases at V and 7 bases at J, leaving 6 bases unmatched. The germline CDR1 and CDR2 sequences are SGHAT and FQNNGV. The CDR3 nucleotides are TGTGCCAGCAGCTCCGGACTAGCGGGGGGAGGAAATGAGCAGTTCTTC. It translates to CASSSGLAGGGNEQFF.

The CDR3 is CASSLTERANYGYTF. DNA of the CDR3: TGCGCCAGCAGCTTGACCGAGCGAGCTAACTATGGCTACACCTTC. The chain uses TRBV5-1 and TRBJ1-2; no reliable D call. Trimming pared 1 base from V and 0 bases from J, leaving 10 bases between. Germline CDR1 SGHRS, CDR2 YFSETQ. This CDR3 has 15 amino acids.

V is TRBV19 and J is TRBJ1-6; D is unclear. The CDR3 is made up of 16 amino acids. V was clipped by 3 bases and J by 3 bases, with 12 bases between them. Per germline, CDR1 LNHDA and CDR2 SQIVND (reference sequence). The CDR3: CASSIWLTGYNSPLHF. The DNA of the CDR3 is TGTGCCAGTAGTATTTGGCTTACGGGCTATAATTCACCCCTCCACTTT.

The gene calls are TRBV28 and TRBJ2-3; D may be TRBD1 (6 bases). Per germline, CDR1 MDHEN and CDR2 SYDVKM. CDR3 length: 13 residues. Trimming shortened V by 6 bases and J by 1 base, and 8 bases separated the two germline ends. The CDR3 loop reads CASRGAGTDTQYF. The DNA of the CDR3 is TGTGCCAGCAGGGGGGCCGGCACAGATACGCAGTATTTT. Variable domain in full (rest from reference TRBV28 and TRBJ2-3): DVKVTQSSRYLVKRTGEKVFLECVQDMDHENMFWYRQDPGLGLRLIYFSYDVKMKEKGDIPEGYSVSREKKERFSLILESASTNQTSMYLCASRGAGTDTQYFGPGTRLTVL.

The chain links TRBV28 to TRBJ2-1; no clear D gene. Looked up from germline, CDR1 is MDHEN and CDR2 is SYDVKM. The length of the CDR3 is 11 residues. V shed 8 bases and J shed 6 bases, with 8 bases lying between them. Here the CDR3 reads CASLGRNEQFF. In DNA form, the CDR3 reads TGTGCCAGCCTAGGCCGCAATGAGCAGTTCTTC. Using reference TRBV28 and TRBJ2-1 for the parts outside the CDR3, the full variable domain is DVKVTQSSRYLVKRTGEKVFLECVQDMDHENMFWYRQDPGLGLRLIYFSYDVKMKEKGDIPEGYSVSREKKERFSLILESASTNQTSMYLCASLGRNEQFFGPGTRLTVL.

The CDR3 nucleotides read TGTGCCAGTAGGCAGAGCGGGGAGACCCAGTACTTC. Translating gives CASRQSGETQYF. The J gene is TRBJ2-5, the V gene TRBV19; D perhaps matches TRBD2 (6 bases). There are 12 residues in the CDR3. In germline, CDR1 is LNHDA, CDR2 SQIVND (reference sequence). V lost 6 bases to trimming and J lost 5 bases, with 10 bases between them.

The rearrangement joins TRBV5-6 to TRBJ2-7; TRBD2 might be the D (5 bases). V lost 5 bases and J lost 3, with 15 bases in between. The CDR3 spans 14 residues. CDR1 and CDR2 from the germline V gene are SGHDT and YYEEEE. In nucleotides, the CDR3 is TGTGCCAGCAGGGACGGACTGGGCCGCTACGAGCAGTACTTC. Amino acid sequence: CASRDGLGRYEQYF.

The rearrangement uses TRBV6-4 and TRBJ2-3; D might be TRBD2 (6 bases). Trimming cost V 3 bases and J 3 bases, with 10 bases left between them. Germline V gene data show CDR1 as MRHNA and CDR2 as SNTAGT. The CDR3 is 14 amino acids. In DNA, the CDR3 is TGTGCCAGCAGTGAGGAGGAGGGGACAGATACGCAGTATTTT. Translating it yields CASSEEEGTDTQYF.